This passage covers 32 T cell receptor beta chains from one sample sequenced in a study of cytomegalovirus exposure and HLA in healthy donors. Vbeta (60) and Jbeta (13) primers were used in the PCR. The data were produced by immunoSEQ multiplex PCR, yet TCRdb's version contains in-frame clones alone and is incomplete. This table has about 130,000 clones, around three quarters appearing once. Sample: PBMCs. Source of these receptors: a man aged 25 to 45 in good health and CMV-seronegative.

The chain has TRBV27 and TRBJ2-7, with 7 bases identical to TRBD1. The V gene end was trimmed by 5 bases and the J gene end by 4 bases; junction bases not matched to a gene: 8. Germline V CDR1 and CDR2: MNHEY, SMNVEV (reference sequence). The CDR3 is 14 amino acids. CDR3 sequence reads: CASSTRTGVYEQYF. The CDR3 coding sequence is TGTGCCAGCAGTACCCGGACAGGTGTGTACGAGCAGTACTTC.

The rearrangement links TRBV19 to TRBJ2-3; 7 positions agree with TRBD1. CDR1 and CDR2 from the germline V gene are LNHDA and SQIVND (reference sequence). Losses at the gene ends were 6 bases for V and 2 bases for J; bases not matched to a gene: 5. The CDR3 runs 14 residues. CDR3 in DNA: TGTGCCAGTAGCCCGGGACAGAACACAGATACGCAGTATTTT. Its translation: CASSPGQNTDTQYF.

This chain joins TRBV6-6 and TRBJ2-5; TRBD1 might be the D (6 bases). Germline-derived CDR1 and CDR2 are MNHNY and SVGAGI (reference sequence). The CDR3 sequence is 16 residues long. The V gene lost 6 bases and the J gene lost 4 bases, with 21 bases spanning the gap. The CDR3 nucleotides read TGTGCCAGCAGATCCAGTACAGGGTTACGAGGAGAGACCCAGTACTTC. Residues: CASRSSTGLRGETQYF.

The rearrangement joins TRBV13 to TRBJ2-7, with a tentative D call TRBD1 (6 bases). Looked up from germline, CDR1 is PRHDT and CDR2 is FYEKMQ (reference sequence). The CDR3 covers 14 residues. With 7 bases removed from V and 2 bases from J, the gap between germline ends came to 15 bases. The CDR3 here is CASTTGPQAYEQYF. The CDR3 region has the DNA TGTGCCAGCACTACAGGGCCTCAGGCCTACGAGCAGTACTTC. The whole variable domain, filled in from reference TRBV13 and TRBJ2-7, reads AAGVIQSPRHLIKEKRETATLKCYPIPRHDTVYWYQQGPGQDPQFLISFYEKMQSDKGSIPDRFSAQQFSDYHSELNMSSLELGDSALYFCASTTGPQAYEQYFGPGTRLTVT.

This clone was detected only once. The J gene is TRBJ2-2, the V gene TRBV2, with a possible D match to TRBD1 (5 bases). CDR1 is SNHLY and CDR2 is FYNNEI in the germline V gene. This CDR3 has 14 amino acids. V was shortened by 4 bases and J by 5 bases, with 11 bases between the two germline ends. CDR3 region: CASSVQGWTGELFF. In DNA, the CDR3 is TGTGCCAGCAGTGTCCAGGGTTGGACCGGGGAGCTGTTTTTT.

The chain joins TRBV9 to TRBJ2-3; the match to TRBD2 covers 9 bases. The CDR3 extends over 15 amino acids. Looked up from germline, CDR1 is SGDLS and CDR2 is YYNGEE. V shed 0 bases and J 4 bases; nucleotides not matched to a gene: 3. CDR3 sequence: CASSVVSGGADTQYF. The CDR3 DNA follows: TGTGCCAGCAGCGTAGTTAGCGGGGGCGCAGATACGCAGTATTTT.

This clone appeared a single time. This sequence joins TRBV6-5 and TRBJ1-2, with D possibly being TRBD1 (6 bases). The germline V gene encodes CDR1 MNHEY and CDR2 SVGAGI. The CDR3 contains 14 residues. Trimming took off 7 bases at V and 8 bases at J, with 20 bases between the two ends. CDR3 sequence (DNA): TGTGCCAGCACCCCAAGGGGGGGAACGTGGGGCTACACCTTC. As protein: CASTPRGGTWGYTF.

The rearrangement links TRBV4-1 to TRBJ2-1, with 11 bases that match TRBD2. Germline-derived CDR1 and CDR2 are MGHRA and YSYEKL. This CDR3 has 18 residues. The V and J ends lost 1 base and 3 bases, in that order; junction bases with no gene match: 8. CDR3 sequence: CASSQVLAGAVIYNEQFF. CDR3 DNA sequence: TGCGCCAGCAGCCAAGTACTAGCGGGAGCGGTGATCTACAATGAGCAGTTCTTC.

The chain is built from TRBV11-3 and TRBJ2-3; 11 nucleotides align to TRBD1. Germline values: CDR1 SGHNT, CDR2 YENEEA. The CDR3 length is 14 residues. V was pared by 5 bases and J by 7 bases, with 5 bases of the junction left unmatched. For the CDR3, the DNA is TGTGCCAGCAGCCAAGGGACAGGGGGTAATACGCAGTATTTT. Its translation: CASSQGTGGNTQYF.

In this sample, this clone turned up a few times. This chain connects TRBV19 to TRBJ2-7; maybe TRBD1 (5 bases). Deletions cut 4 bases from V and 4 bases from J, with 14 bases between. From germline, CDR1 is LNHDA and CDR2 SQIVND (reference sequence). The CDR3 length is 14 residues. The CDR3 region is CASSSVGVPYEQYF. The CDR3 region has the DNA TGTGCCAGTAGTAGTGTAGGGGTACCGTACGAGCAGTACTTC.

For the CDR3, the DNA is TGTGCCAGTATCACCAGGGGGATGAACACTGAAGCTTTCTTT. Its protein product is CASITRGMNTEAFF. V usage is TRBV19 and J usage is TRBJ1-1; TRBD1 aligns across 7 bases. This CDR3 region has 14 residues. V shed 7 bases, J shed 0 bases, and the junction held 5 bases outside the gene matches. Germline CDR1 is LNHDA and CDR2 is SQIVND (reference sequence).

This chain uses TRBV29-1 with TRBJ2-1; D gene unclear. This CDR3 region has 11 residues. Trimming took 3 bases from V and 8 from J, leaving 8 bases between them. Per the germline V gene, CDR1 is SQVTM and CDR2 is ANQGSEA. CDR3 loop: CSVDVSDEQFF. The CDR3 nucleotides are TGCAGCGTTGACGTGTCCGATGAGCAGTTCTTC.

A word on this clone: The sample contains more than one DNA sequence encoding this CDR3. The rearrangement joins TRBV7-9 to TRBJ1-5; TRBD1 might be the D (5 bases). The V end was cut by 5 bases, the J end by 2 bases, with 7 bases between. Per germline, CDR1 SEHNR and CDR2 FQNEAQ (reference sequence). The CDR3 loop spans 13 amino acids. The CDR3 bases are TGTGCCAGCAGCGTACAGGGCAATCAGCCCCAGCATTTT. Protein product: CASSVQGNQPQHF. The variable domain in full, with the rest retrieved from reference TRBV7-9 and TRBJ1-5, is DTGVSQNPRHKITKRGQNVTFRCDPISEHNRLYWYRQTLGQGPEFLTYFQNEAQLEKSRLLSDRFSAERPKGSFSTLEIQRTEQGDSAMYLCASSVQGNQPQHFGDGTRLSIL.

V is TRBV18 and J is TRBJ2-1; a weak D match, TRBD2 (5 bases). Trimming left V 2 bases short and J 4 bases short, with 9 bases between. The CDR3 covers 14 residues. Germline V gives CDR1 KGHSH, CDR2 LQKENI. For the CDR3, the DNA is TGTGCCAGCTCACCATATCGGGATTACAATGAGCAGTTCTTC. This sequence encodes CASSPYRDYNEQFF.

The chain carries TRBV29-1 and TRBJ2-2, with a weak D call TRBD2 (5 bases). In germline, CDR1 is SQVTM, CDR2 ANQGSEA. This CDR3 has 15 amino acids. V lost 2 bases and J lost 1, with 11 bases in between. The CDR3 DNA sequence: TGCAGCGTTGAACCGGTAGGGAGGAACACCGGGGAGCTGTTTTTT. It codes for CSVEPVGRNTGELFF.

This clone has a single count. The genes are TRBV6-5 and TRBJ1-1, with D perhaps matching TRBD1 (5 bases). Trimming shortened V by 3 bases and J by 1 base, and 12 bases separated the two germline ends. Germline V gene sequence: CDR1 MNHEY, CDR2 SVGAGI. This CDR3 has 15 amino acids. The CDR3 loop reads CASSYYSRANTEAFF. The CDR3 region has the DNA TGTGCCAGCAGTTATTATAGCAGGGCGAACACTGAAGCTTTCTTT.

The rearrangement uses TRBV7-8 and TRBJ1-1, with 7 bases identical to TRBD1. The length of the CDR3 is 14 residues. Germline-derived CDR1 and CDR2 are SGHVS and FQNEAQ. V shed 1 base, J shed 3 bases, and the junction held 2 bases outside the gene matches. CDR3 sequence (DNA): TGTGCCAGCAGCTTAGATGGGACAGACACTGAAGCTTTCTTT. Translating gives CASSLDGTDTEAFF.

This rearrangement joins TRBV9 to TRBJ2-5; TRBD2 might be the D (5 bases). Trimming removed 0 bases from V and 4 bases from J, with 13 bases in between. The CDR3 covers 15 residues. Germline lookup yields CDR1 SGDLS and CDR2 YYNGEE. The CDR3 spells CASSVGARELETQYF. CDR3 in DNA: TGTGCCAGCAGCGTAGGAGCGAGGGAATTAGAGACCCAGTACTTC.

The CDR3 protein is CSGRRQTQETQYF. CDR3 nucleotides: TGCAGCGGGAGGCGCCAGACCCAAGAGACCCAGTACTTC. The V gene is TRBV29-1, the J gene TRBJ2-5, with D maybe TRBD2 (5 bases). The CDR3 is 13 amino acids. Germline loops: CDR1 SQVTM, CDR2 ANQGSEA. The V gene lost 7 bases and the J gene lost 1 base, with 13 bases spanning the gap. Full variable domain (outside the CDR3, taken from reference TRBV29-1 and TRBJ2-5): SAVISQKPSRDICQRGTSLTIQCQVDSQVTMMFWYRQQPGQSLTLIATANQGSEATYESGFVIDKFPISRPNLTFSTLTVSNMSPEDSSIYLCSGRRQTQETQYFGPGTRLLVL.

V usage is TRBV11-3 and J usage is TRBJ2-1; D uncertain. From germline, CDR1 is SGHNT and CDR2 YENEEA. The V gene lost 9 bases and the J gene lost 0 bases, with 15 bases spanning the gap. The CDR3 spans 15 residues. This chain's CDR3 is CASLGQASSYNEQFF. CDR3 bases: TGTGCCAGTCTTGGGCAGGCCAGCTCCTACAATGAGCAGTTCTTC.

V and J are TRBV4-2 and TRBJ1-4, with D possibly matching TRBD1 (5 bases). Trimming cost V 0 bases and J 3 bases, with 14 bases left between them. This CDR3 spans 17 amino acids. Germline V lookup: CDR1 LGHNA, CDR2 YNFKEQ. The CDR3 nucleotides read TGTGCCAGCAGCCAAGATATAAGGGGCGAACCTAATGAAAAACTGTTTTTT. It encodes CASSQDIRGEPNEKLFF.

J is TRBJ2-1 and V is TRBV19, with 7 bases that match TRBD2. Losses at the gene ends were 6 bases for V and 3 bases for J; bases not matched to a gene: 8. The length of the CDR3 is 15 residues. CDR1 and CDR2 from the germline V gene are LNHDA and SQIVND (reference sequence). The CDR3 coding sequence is TGTGCCAGTAGCGTGGGAGGGCGAAGCTACAATGAGCAGTTCTTC. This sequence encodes CASSVGGRSYNEQFF.

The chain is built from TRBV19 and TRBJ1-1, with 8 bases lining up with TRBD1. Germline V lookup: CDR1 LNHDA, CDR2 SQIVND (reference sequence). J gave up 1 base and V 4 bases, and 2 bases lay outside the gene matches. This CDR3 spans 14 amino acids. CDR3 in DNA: TGTGCCAGTAGTACGGGGACAGGGAACACTGAAGCTTTCTTT. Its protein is CASSTGTGNTEAFF.

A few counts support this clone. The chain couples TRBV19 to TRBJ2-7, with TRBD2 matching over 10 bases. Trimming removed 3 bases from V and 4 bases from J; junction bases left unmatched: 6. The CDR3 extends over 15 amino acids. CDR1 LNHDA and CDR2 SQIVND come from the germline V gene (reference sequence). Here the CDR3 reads CASSIASGGLYEQYF. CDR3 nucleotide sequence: TGTGCCAGTAGTATCGCTAGCGGGGGACTTTACGAGCAGTACTTC.

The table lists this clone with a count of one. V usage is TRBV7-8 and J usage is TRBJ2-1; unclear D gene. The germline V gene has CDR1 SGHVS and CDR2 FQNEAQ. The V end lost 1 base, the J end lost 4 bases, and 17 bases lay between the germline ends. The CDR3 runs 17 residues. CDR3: CASSLGPTIKPYNEQFF. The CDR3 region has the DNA TGTGCCAGCAGCTTAGGGCCGACAATTAAACCTTACAATGAGCAGTTCTTC.

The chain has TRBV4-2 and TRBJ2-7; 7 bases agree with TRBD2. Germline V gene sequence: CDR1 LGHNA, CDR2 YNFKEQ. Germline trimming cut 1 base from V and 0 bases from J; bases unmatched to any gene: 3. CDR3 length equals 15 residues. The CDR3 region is CASSQAGRTSYEQYF. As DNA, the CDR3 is TGTGCCAGCAGCCAAGCCGGGAGGACCTCCTACGAGCAGTACTTC.

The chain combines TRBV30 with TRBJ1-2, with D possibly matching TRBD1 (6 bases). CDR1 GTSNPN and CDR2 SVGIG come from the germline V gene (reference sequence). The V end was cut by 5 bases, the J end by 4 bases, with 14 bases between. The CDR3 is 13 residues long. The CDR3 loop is CAWRITGIYGYTF. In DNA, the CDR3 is TGTGCCTGGCGAATCACAGGGATCTATGGCTACACCTTC.

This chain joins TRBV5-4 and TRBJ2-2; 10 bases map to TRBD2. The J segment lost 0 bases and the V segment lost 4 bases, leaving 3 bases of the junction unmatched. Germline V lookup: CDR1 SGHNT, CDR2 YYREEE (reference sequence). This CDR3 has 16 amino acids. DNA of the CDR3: TGTGCCAGCAGCGCCGGACTAGCGGCGAACACCGGGGAGCTGTTTTTT. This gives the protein CASSAGLAANTGELFF.

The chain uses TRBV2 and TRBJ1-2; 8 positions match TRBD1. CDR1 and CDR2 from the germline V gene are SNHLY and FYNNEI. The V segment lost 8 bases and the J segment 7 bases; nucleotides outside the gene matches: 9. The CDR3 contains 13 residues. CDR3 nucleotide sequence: TGTGCCAGCGGGGACAGGCCTCTGGGTGGCTACACCTTC. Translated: CASGDRPLGGYTF.

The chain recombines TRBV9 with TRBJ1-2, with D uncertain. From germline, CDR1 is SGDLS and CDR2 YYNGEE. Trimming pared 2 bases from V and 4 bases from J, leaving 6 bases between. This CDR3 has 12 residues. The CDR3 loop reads CASSVSFYGYTF. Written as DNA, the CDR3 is TGTGCCAGCAGCGTTAGTTTCTATGGCTACACCTTC.

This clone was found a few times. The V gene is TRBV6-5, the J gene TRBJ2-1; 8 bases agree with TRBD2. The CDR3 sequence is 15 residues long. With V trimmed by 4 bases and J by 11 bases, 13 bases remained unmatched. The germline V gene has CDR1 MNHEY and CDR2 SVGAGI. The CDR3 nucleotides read TGTGCCAGCAGTTCATCCGGGACTAGGGATGCGAAGCAGTTCTTC. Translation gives CASSSSGTRDAKQFF.

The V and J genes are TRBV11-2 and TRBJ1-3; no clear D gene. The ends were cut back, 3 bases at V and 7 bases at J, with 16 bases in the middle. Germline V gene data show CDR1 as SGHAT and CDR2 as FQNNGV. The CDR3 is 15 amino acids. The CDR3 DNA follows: TGTGCCAGCAGCTTGGTTGGAGGGCTTGGCAACACCATATATTTT. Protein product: CASSLVGGLGNTIYF. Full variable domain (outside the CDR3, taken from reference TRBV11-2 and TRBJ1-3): EAGVAQSPRYKIIEKRQSVAFWCNPISGHATLYWYQQILGQGPKLLIQFQNNGVVDDSQLPKDRFSAERLKGVDSTLKIQPAKLEDSAVYLCASSLVGGLGNTIYFGEGSWLTVV.